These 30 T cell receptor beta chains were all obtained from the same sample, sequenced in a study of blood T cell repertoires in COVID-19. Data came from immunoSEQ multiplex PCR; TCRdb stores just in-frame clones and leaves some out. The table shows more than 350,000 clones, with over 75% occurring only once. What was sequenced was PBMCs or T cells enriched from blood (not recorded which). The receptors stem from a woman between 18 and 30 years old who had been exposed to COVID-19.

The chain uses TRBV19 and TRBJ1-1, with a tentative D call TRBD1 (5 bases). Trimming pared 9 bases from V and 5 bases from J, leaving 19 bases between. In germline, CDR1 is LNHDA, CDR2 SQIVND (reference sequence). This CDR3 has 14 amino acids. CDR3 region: CASKTSRGGTEAFF. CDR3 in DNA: TGTGCCAGCAAGACATCAAGGGGAGGTACTGAAGCTTTCTTT.

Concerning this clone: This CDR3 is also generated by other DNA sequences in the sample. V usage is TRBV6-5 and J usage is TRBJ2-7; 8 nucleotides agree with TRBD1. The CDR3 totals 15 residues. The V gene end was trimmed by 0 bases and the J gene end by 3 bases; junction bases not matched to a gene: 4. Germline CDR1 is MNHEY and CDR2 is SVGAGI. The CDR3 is CASSYSGTGVYEQYF. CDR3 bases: TGTGCCAGCAGTTACTCCGGGACAGGCGTCTACGAGCAGTACTTC.

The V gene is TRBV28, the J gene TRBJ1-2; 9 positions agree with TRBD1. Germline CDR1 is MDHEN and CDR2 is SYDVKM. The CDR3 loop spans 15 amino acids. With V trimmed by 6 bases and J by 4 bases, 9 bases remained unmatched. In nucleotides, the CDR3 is TGTGCCAGCAGCCCCGACGAGGACAGGGGCTATGGCTACACCTTC. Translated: CASSPDEDRGYGYTF.

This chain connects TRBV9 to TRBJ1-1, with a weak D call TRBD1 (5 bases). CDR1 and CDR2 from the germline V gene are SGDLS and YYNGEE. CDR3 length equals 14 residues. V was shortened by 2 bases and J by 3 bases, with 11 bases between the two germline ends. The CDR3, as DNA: TGTGCCAGCAGCGTCCAGGGTGGAGACACTGAAGCTTTCTTT. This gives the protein CASSVQGGDTEAFF.

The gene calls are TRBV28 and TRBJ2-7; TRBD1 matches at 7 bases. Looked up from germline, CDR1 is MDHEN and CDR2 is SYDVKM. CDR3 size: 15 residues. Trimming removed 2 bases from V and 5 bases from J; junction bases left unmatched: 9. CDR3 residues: CASSLGYQGVNEQYF. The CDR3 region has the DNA TGTGCCAGCAGTTTAGGGTATCAGGGGGTCAACGAGCAGTACTTC.

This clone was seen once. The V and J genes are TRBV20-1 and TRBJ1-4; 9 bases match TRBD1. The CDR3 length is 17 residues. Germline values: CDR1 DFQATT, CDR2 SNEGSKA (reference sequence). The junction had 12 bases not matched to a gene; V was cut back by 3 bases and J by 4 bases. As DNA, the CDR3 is TGCAGTGCTAGTGGGTTTGGAACAGGGGGCTTTAATGAAAAACTGTTTTTT. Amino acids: CSASGFGTGGFNEKLFF.

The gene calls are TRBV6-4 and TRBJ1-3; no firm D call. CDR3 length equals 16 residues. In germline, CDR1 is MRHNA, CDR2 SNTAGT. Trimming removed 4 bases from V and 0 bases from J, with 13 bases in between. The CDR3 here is CASSVSGILSGNTIYF. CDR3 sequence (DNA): TGTGCCAGCAGTGTATCGGGGATCCTCTCTGGAAACACCATATATTTT.

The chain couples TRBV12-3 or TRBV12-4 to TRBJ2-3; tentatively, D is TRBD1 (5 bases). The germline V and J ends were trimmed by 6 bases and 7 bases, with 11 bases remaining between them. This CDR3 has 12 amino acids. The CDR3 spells CASRSAGNTQYF. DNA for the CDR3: TGTGCCAGCAGAAGTGCAGGGAATACGCAGTATTTT.

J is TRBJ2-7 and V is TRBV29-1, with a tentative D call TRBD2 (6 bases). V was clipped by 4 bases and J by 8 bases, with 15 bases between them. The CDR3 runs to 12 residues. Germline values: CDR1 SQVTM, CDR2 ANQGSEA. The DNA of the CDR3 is TGCAGCGTTGTGACTAGTACGGTAAAGCAGTACTTC. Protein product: CSVVTSTVKQYF.

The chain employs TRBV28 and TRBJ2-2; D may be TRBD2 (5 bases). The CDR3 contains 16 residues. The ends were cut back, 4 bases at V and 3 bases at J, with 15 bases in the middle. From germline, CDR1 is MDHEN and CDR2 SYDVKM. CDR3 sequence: CASSYAPFSDTGELFF. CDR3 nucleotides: TGTGCCAGCAGTTACGCCCCCTTTAGCGACACCGGGGAGCTGTTTTTT.

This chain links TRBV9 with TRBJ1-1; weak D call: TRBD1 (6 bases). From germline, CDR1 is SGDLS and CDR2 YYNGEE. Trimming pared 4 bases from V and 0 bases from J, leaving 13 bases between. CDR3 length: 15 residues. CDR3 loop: CASSTRGTLNTEAFF. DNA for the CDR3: TGTGCCAGCAGCACAAGGGGGACATTGAACACTGAAGCTTTCTTT.

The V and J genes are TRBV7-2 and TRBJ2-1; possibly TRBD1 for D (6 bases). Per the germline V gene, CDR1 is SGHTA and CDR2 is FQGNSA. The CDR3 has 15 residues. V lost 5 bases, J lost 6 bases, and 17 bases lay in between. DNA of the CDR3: TGTGCCAGCAGCACCATCCTGGGGGCTCTCAATGAGCAGTTCTTC. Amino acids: CASSTILGALNEQFF.

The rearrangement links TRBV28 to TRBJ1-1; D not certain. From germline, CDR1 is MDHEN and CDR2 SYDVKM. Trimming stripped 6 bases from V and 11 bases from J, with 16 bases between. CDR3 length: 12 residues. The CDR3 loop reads CASRLPPLRAFF. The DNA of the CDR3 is TGTGCCAGCAGACTCCCGCCCCTCCGGGCTTTCTTT. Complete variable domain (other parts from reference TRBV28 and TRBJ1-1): DVKVTQSSRYLVKRTGEKVFLECVQDMDHENMFWYRQDPGLGLRLIYFSYDVKMKEKGDIPEGYSVSREKKERFSLILESASTNQTSMYLCASRLPPLRAFFGQGTRLTVV.

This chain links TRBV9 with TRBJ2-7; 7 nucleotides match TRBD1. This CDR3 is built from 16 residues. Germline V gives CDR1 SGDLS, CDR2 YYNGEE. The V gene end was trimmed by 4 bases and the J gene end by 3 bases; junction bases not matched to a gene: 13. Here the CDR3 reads CASSPTLGTVSYEQYF. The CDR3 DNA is TGTGCCAGCAGCCCGACATTGGGGACAGTTAGCTACGAGCAGTACTTC.

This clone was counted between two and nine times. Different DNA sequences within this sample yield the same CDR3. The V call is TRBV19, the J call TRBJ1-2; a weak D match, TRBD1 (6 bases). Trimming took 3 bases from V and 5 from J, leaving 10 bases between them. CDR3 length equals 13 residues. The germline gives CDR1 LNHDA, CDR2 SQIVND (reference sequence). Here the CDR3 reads CASSISGVYGYTF. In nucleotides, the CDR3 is TGTGCCAGTAGTATTTCAGGGGTATATGGCTACACCTTC.

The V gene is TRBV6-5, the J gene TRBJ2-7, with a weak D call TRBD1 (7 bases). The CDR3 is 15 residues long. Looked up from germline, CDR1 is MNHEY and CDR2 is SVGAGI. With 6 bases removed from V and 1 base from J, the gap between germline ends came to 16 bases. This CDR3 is CASSPTGSGSYEQYF. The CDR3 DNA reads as TGTGCCAGCAGCCCGACAGGGAGCGGGTCCTACGAGCAGTACTTC.

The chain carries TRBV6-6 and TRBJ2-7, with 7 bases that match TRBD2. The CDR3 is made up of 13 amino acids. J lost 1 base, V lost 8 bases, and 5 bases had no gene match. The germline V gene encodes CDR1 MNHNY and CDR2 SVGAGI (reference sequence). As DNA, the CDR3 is TGTGCCAGCGGGGAGGGAACATCCTACGAGCAGTACTTC. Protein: CASGEGTSYEQYF.

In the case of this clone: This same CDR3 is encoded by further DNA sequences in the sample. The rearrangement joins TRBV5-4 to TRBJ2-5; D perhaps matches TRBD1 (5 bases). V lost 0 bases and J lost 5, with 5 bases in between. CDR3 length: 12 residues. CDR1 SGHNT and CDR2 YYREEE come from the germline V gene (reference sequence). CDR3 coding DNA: TGTGCCAGCAGCTTGGACAGGGAGACCCAGTACTTC. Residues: CASSLDRETQYF.

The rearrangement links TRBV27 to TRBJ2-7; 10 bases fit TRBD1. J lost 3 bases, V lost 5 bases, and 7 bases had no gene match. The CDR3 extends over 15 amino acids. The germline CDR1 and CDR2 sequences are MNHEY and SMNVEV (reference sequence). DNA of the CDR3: TGTGCCAGCAGTCAATTCGGACAGGGGGGCTACGAGCAGTACTTC. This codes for CASSQFGQGGYEQYF.

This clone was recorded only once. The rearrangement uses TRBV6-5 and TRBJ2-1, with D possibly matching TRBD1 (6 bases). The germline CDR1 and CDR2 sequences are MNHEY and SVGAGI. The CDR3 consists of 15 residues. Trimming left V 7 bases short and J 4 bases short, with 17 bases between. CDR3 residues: CASTPAGVPYNEQFF. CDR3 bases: TGTGCCAGCACGCCCGCAGGGGTCCCGTACAATGAGCAGTTCTTC.

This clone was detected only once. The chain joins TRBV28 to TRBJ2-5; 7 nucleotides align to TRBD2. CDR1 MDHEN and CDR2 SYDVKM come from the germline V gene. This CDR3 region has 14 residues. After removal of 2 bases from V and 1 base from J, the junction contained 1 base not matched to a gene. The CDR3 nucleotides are TGTGCCAGCAGTTTAGGGGGGGTCCAAGAGACCCAGTACTTC. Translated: CASSLGGVQETQYF.

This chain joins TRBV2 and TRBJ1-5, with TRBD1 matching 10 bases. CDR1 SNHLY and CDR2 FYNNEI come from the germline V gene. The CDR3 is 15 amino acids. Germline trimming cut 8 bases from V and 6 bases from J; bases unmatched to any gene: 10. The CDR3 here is CASRESGTGVQPQHF. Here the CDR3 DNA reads TGTGCCAGCCGAGAATCCGGGACAGGGGTTCAGCCCCAGCATTTT. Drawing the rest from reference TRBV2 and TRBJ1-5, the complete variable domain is EPEVTQTPSHQVTQMGQEVILRCVPISNHLYFYWYRQILGQKVEFLVSFYNNEISEKSEIFDDQFSVERPDGSNFTLKIRSTKLEDSAMYFCASRESGTGVQPQHFGDGTRLSIL.

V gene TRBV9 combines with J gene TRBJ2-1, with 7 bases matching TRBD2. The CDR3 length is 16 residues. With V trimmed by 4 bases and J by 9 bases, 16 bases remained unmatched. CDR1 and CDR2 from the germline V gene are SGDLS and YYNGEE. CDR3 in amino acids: CASSLKAAGVSREQFF. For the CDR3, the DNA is TGTGCCAGCAGCCTTAAAGCGGCGGGAGTGTCTCGTGAGCAGTTCTTC.

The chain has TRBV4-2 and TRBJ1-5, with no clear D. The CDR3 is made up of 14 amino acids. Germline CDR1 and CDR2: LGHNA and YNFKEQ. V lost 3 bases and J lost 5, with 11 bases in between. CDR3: CASSHEQEYQPQHF. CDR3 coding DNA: TGTGCCAGCAGCCACGAGCAGGAATATCAGCCCCAGCATTTT.

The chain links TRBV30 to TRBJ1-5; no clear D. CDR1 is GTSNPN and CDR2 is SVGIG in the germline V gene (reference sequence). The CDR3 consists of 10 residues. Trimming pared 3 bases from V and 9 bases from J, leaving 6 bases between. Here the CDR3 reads CAWSTGPQHF. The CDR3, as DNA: TGTGCCTGGAGCACCGGGCCCCAGCATTTT.

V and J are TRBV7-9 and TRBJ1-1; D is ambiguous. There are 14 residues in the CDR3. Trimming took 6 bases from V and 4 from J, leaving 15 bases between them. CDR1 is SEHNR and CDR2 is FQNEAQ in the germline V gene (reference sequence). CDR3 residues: CASSQVRGSTEAFF. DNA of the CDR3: TGTGCCAGCAGTCAGGTGCGGGGAAGCACTGAAGCTTTCTTT.

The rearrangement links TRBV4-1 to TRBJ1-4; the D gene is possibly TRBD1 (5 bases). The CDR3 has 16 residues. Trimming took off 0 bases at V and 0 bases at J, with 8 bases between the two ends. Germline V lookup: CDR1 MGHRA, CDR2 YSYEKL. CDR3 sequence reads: CASSQEVGPTNEKLFF. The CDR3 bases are TGCGCCAGCAGCCAAGAGGTGGGGCCAACTAATGAAAAACTGTTTTTT.

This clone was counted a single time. CDR3 residues: CASGTDQNYFSGNTIYF. In DNA, the CDR3 is TGTGCCAGTGGGACAGACCAGAACTATTTCTCTGGAAACACCATATATTTT. This chain connects TRBV28 to TRBJ1-3, with 7 nucleotides matching TRBD1. The germline V gene has CDR1 MDHEN and CDR2 SYDVKM. Losses at the gene ends were 9 bases for V and 0 bases for J; bases not matched to a gene: 14. This CDR3 has 17 residues.

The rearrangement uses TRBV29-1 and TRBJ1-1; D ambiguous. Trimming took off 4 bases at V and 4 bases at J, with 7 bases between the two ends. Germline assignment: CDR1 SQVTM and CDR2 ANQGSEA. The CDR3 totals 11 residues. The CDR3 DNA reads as TGCAGCGTTGTGCGGGCCACTGAAGCTTTCTTT. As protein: CSVVRATEAFF.

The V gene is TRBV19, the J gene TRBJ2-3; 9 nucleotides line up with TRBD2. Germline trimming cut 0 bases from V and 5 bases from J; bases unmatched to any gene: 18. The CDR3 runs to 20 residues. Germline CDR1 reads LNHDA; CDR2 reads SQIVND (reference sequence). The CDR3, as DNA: TGTGCCAGTAGTATAGAGGCAGGGCACTCATATAGCGGGAGATTAGATACGCAGTATTTT. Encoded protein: CASSIEAGHSYSGRLDTQYF.